This T cell receptor beta chain was documented in a study of CXCR3-negative and CXCR3-positive naive CD8 T cells. General study points: More hydrophobic TRB CDR3s were found in CXCR3-positive naive cells than in CXCR3-negative naive cells.

The libraries of TRB cDNA were constructed through 5' RACE using UMI labels. Reprocessing the 5' RACE reads, TCRdb reports a single entry for every CDR3 protein and omits DNA. This listing includes about 89,000 distinct CDR3 sequences. Per the germline V gene, CDR1 is SNHLY and CDR2 is FYNNEI. CDR3 length: 13 residues. On this clonotype: Its specificity is not known.

The sequencing input was naive CXCR3+ CD8+ T cells from blood. Indicated subset: CD45RO-CCR7+CD27+CD95- naive CD8+ T cells expressing CXCR3 (TNR3+). This TCR was recovered from a human donor in good health. Some clones in this sample may be carry-over from other donors' samples. This chain uses TRBV2 with TRBJ2-7; the TCRdb call, TRBD1, lacks DNA for checking. The CDR3 sequence: CASSDRGTDEQYF.